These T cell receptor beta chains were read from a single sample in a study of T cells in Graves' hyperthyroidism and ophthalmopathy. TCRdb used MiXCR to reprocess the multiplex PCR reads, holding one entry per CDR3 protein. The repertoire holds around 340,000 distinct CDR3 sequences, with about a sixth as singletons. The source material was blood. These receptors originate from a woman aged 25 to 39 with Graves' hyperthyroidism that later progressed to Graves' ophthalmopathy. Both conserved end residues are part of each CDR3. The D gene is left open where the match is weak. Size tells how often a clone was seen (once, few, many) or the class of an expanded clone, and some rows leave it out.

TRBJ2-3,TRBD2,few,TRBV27,CASSYTPTSGRAVDTQYF,TGTGCCAGCAGTTACACACCTACTAGCGGGAGGGCCGTAGATACGCAGTATTTT
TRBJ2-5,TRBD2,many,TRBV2,CASLAGNGETQYF,TGTGCCAGTCTAGCGGGGAATGGAGAGACCCAGTACTTC
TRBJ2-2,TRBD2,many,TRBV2,CASTPPAGTSGSTGELFF,TGTGCCAGCACTCCTCCGGCCGGGACTAGCGGATCAACCGGGGAGCTGTTTTTT
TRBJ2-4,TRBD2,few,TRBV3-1,CASSQLSGGRSKNIQYF,TGTGCCAGCAGCCAGCTCAGCGGGGGGCGATCCAAAAACATTCAGTACTTC
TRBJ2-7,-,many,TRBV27,CASSLFGRATGSTYEQYF,TGTGCCAGCAGTTTATTCGGAAGGGCCACCGGGTCGACCTACGAGCAGTACTTC
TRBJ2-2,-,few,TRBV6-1,CASSDGRGGTGELFF,TGTGCCAGCAGTGATGGGCGGGGCGGCACCGGGGAGCTGTTTTTT
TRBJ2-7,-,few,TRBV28,CASRPVVAGEGQGYSYEQYF,TGTGCCAGCAGACCCGTCGTAGCGGGAGAAGGACAGGGTTACTCCTACGAGCAGTACTTC
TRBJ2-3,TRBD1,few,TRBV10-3,CAIKGATTDTQYF,TGTGCCATCAAGGGGGCGACCACAGATACGCAGTATTTT
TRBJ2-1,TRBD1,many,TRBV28,CASRVTGGGEQFF,TGTGCCAGCAGGGTGACAGGGGGCGGTGAGCAGTTCTTC
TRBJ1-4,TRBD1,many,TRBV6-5,CASSYISDRVLLGEKLFF,TGTGCCAGCAGTTACATATCGGACAGGGTCCTTTTAGGCGAAAAACTGTTTTTT
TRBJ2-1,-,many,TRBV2,CASSLLGNNEQFF,TGTGCCAGCAGTTTACTAGGAAACAATGAGCAGTTCTTC
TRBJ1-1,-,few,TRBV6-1,CASSHRYTEAFF,TGTGCCAGCAGTCACAGGTACACTGAAGCTTTCTTT
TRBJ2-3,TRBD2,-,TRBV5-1,CASSFRTSGSLRTDTQYF,TGCGCCAGCAGCTTCCGGACTAGCGGGAGTTTACGTACAGATACGCAGTATTTT
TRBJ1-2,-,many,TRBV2,CASTGIGVPYGYTF,TGTGCCAGCACTGGTATCGGGGTTCCCTATGGCTACACCTTC
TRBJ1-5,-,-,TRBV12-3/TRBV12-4,CASSSRGWGNQPQHF,TGTGCCAGCAGTTCGAGGGGTTGGGGCAATCAGCCCCAGCATTTT
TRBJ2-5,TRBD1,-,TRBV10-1,CASSELGQVQYF,TGCGCCAGCAGTGAGCTGGGACAGGTCCAGTACTTC
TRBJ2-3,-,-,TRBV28,CASSSRDGGTDTQYF,TGTGCCAGCAGTTCCCGGGATGGCGGCACAGATACGCAGTATTTT
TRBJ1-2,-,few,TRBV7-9,CASSFFPGINYGYTF,TGTGCCAGCAGCTTCTTCCCAGGGATTAACTATGGCTACACCTTC
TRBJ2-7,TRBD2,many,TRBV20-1,CSARVGGRASYEQYF,TGCAGTGCTAGAGTGGGCGGGAGGGCCTCCTACGAGCAGTACTTC
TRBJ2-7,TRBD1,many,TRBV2,CASSVTGGAYEQYF,TGTGCCAGCAGTGTTACAGGGGGCGCATACGAGCAGTACTTC
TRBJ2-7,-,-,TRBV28,CASSLTTVGDEQYF,TGTGCCAGCAGTTTAACCACAGTGGGAGACGAGCAGTACTTC
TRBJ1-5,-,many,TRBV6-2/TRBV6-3,CASSYVGGRQPQHF,TGTGCCAGCAGTTACGTCGGGGGGCGTCAGCCCCAGCATTTT
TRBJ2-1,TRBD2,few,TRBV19,CASSTFAGVSNEQFF,TGTGCCAGTAGTACCTTCGCGGGAGTAAGCAATGAGCAGTTCTTC
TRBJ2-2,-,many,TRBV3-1,CASSDGGNTGELFF,TGTGCCAGCAGCGATGGGGGAAACACCGGGGAGCTGTTTTTT
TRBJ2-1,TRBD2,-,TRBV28,CASGQVAGVYNEQFF,TGTGCCAGCGGCCAGGTAGCGGGGGTCTACAATGAGCAGTTCTTC
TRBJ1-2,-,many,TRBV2,CASSEKQKSGYTF,TGTGCCAGCAGTGAAAAACAGAAGTCTGGCTACACCTTC
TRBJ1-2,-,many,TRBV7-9,CASSLDQPSYGYTF,TGTGCCAGCAGCTTAGACCAGCCAAGCTATGGCTACACCTTC
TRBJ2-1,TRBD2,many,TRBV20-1,CSARPLAGGYNEQFF,TGCAGTGCTAGGCCTCTAGCGGGGGGTTACAATGAGCAGTTCTTC
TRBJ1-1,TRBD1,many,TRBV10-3,CAISRQGETEAFF,TGTGCCATCAGCAGACAGGGAGAGACTGAAGCTTTCTTT
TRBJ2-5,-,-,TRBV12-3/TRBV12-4,CASSPFRGDQETQYF,TGTGCCAGCAGTCCGTTCCGGGGAGACCAAGAGACCCAGTACTTC
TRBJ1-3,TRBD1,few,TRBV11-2,CASSERTGHSGNTIYF,TGTGCCAGCAGCGAAAGGACAGGGCACTCTGGAAACACCATATATTTT
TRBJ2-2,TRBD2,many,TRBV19,CASSIVAGANTGELFF,TGTGCCAGTAGTATAGTAGCGGGGGCGAACACCGGGGAGCTGTTTTTT
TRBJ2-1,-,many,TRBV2,CASTQLGGTINEQFF,TGTGCCAGCACTCAACTTGGGGGAACGATCAATGAGCAGTTCTTC
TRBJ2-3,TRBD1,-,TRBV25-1,CASSGRTGLTDTQYF,TGTGCCAGCAGTGGGAGGACAGGGCTCACAGATACGCAGTATTTT
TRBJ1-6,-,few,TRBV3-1,CASSQGRQILGSPLHF,TGTGCCAGCAGCCAAGGTCGCCAGATCTTGGGTTCACCCCTCCACTTT
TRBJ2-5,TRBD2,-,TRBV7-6,CASSWSAGDETQYF,TGTGCCAGCAGCTGGTCAGCGGGAGACGAGACCCAGTACTTC
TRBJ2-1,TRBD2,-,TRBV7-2,CASSFSSGGAWEQFF,TGTGCCAGCAGCTTTTCTAGCGGGGGGGCCTGGGAGCAGTTCTTC
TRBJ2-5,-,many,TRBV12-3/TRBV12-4,CASSHVLGQGETQYF,TGTGCCAGCAGCCACGTCTTAGGGCAGGGCGAGACCCAGTACTTC
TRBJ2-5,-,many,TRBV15,CATSRDLQETQYF,TGTGCCACCAGCAGGGACCTCCAAGAGACCCAGTACTTC
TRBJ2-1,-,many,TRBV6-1,CATRSRSSYNEQFF,TGTGCCACCCGCTCGCGGTCCTCCTACAATGAGCAGTTCTTC